This T cell receptor beta chain comes out of a study of blood T cells in healthy people across ages (dated by TCRdb to the mid-2010s). About the investigation overall: In model experiments, template switching captured roughly one uniquely barcoded TCR beta cDNA molecule for every two T cells. To avoid experimental bias, donors of different ages were randomly spread across the sequencing lanes. Two additional independent replicas of 1 million unique cDNA reads from the same blood draw were analyzed for two donors (one aged 18 to 29 and one aged 80 or older). The study measured age-related changes in TCR beta repertoire diversity using deep sequencing normalized with unique cDNA molecular identifiers. Four age groups were formed from the donors: young (average about 15 years), middle-aged (just under 40), aged (about 62) and long-lived (roughly 88). The paper's findings and limits, for the study overall: Observed TCR beta diversity per million T cells fell roughly linearly with age, and a significant reduction was already apparent by age roughly 41. Since profiling was done on bulk unsorted PBMCs, naive and antigen-experienced compartments could not be conclusively compared. There was a strong correlation between observed TCR beta diversity and the percentage of naive T cells measured by flow cytometry. Compared with the aged group, more naive CD4+ T cells, fewer expanded clones and increased TCR diversity were shown by the long-lived group, suggesting age selection. Because donor CMV infection status was unknown, age-related changes in expanded clonotypes were potentially confounded. Total diversity estimates from one million sequenced T cells were considered lower bounds and underestimates.

Systemically healthy Caucasian individuals from Russia, 39 in total and aged roughly 6 to 90 years, were included as donors. Each donor gave 8 to 10 milliliters of peripheral blood, collected into EDTA-treated Vacutainer tubes. PBMCs were isolated by Ficoll-Paque density-gradient centrifugation, with at least 7 million obtained per sample. Trizol reagent was used to extract total RNA from the PBMCs, yielding at least 5.5 micrograms per sample. For every donor, flow cytometry on a PBMC aliquot measured the percentage of naive CD45RAhigh/CD27high T cells. The V end loses 0 bases and the J end loses 0 bases, and a stretch of 15 bases separates them. From a lookup of the germline V gene (reference sequence), CDR1 and CDR2 are DFQATT and SNEGSKA. The CDR3 spans 17 residues, from the cysteine through the phenylalanine. Just CDR3 DNA is preserved here, 51 bases in frame from base 1. Receptors were amplified or captured by 5' RACE. Sequencing was performed on an Illumina HiSeq 2500. A second PCR of roughly 7 to 11 cycles was performed with a sample-barcoded 5' primer and a J-beta primer mix. A template-switch 5' adaptor carrying 12 random nucleotides introduced a unique molecular identifier onto each TCR beta cDNA molecule. Each sample yielded at least 2.5 million CDR3-containing paired-end reads. First-strand cDNA was synthesized from all RNA with the Mint cDNA synthesis kit, primed by a TRBC-specific oligonucleotide. Following uracil-DNA glycosylase treatment, a first 18-cycle PCR with universal primers M1SS and BC2_uni_R was performed on all cDNA. In the source study's methods: Normalization of each sample was performed by random selection of 1 million high-quality reads, each carrying a distinct molecular identifier. Reads sharing molecular identifiers were discarded rather than binned into consensus sequences. MiTCR, run with a Q25 quality threshold and the strictest error-elimination algorithm, handled CDR3 identification, clonotype clustering and error correction. Lower-bound total TCR beta diversity was estimated with a nonparametric unseen species model using Euler transformation. Using fastp at Q25 and MiXCR, TCRdb reprocessed the public reads and kept productive beta chains. When rows share a CDR3 protein, they turn into one entry using the most common DNA and genes. TCRdb, not the original authors, processed these V and J calls. The table for this sample lists 920,000 or so distinct CDR3 sequences; around 45% of them were counted only once. Approximately 20% of the sample lies in the top ten.

As to this clonotype: The specificity of this receptor is unknown. Nothing much larger sits one base from this clone, and base qualities are not available.

This chain is built from TRBV20-1 and TRBJ1-5, with the D gene uncertain. The TCR sequence derives from a woman aged 60-70 years in good health. Sequenced sample: blood. For the CDR3, the sequence is CSARDQGDQYSNQPQHF. DNA sequence: TGCAGTGCTAGAGACCAAGGAGACCAATATAGCAATCAGCCCCAGCATTTT.